Listed below are T cell receptor beta chains from one sample, sequenced in a study of Ad26.COV2.S vaccination and SARS-CoV-2 variants. The table came from immunoSEQ multiplex PCR; TCRdb's copy has only in-frame clones and leaves some out. Of just over 350,000 clones in the sample, roughly 84% are singletons; the top ten hold 3.3%. The input for sequencing was peripheral blood, taken in a trial of Ad26.COV2.S vaccine versus placebo. The origin of the receptors is a person aged 18-65 years who received the Ad26.COV2.S COVID-19 vaccine or a placebo. Each CDR3 is given with its conserved first and last residue. A D gene is named only where the DNA matches it firmly. Some rows have no size entry. The others give once, few or many, or a class for an expanded clone.

J | V | size | D | DNA | CDR3
TRBJ2-1 | TRBV7-9 | once | TRBD2 | TGTGCCAGCAGCGTACTAGCGGGAAGTACTAATGAGCAGTTCTTC | CASSVLAGSTNEQFF
TRBJ2-3 | TRBV7-2 | - | - | TGTGCCAGCAGCCCCGCTAGCACAGATACGCAGTATTTT | CASSPASTDTQYF
TRBJ2-1 | TRBV6-2/TRBV6-3 | - | TRBD2 | TGTGCCAGCAGTTGGACTAGCGGGAGATCGTTCTTC | CASSWTSGRSFF
TRBJ2-5 | TRBV12-3/TRBV12-4 | many | - | TGTGCCAGCGGGCTAAAAGAGACCCAGTACTTC | CASGLKETQYF
TRBJ2-7 | TRBV27 | - | TRBD1 | TGTGCCAGCGCGACAGGGGGGGTTGGAGAGCAGTACTTC | CASATGGVGEQYF
TRBJ1-2 | TRBV12-3/TRBV12-4 | - | - | TGTGCCAGCAGTCACGGACAGAGCTATGGCTACACCTTC | CASSHGQSYGYTF
TRBJ2-5 | TRBV7-9 | - | - | TGTGCCAGCAGCGCACGGGACCTTGGGAAGGGGCCCCAGTACTTC | CASSARDLGKGPQYF
TRBJ2-7 | TRBV5-1 | - | - | TGCGCCAGCAGCCCGCAGGAGCCACACTACGAGCAGTACTTC | CASSPQEPHYEQYF
TRBJ2-1 | TRBV6-5 | - | - | TGTGCCAGCAGTTATACCGGGGGCGCGGGGTACAATGAGCAGTTCTTC | CASSYTGGAGYNEQFF
TRBJ1-2 | TRBV20-1 | - | - | TGCAGTGTCGACGAAGCCCTTGGCTACACCTTC | CSVDEALGYTF
TRBJ2-1 | TRBV14 | - | TRBD1 | TGTGCCAGCAGCGGGACAGGGGGCGCTTGGGTTTACAATGAGCAGTTCTTC | CASSGTGGAWVYNEQFF
TRBJ1-4 | TRBV2 | - | - | TGTGCCAGCAGTGAAGCCGGGAGAGGAAAACTGTTTTTT | CASSEAGRGKLFF
TRBJ1-5 | TRBV6-6 | - | - | TGTGCCAGCAGTTATATGAAGGGCCAGGATCAGCCCCAGCATTTT | CASSYMKGQDQPQHF
TRBJ2-1 | TRBV4-2 | - | TRBD2 | TGTGCCAGCAGCCAAGTGGGGGGACTAGCGGGCCCATACAATGAGCAGTTCTTC | CASSQVGGLAGPYNEQFF
TRBJ2-3 | TRBV7-9 | - | TRBD2 | TGTGCCAGCAGCTTAGGCCTAGCGGGAGGTCTTAGCACAGATACGCAGTATTTT | CASSLGLAGGLSTDTQYF
TRBJ2-1 | TRBV19 | - | - | TGTGCCAGTAGTACTCCTGGGAGCCGCTCCTACAATGAGCAGTTCTTC | CASSTPGSRSYNEQFF
TRBJ1-2 | TRBV7-2 | - | - | TGTGCCAGCAGCTCTTACGGGGCCAAACCCACTAACTATGGCTACACCTTC | CASSSYGAKPTNYGYTF
TRBJ1-6 | TRBV2 | - | TRBD1 | TGTGCCAGCAGTGGTTTGGCAGGGGGCTATAATTCACCCCTCCACTTT | CASSGLAGGYNSPLHF
TRBJ1-3 | TRBV5-1 | - | - | TGCGCCAGCAGCGTGGGGCAGTCACTAAACACCATATATTTT | CASSVGQSLNTIYF